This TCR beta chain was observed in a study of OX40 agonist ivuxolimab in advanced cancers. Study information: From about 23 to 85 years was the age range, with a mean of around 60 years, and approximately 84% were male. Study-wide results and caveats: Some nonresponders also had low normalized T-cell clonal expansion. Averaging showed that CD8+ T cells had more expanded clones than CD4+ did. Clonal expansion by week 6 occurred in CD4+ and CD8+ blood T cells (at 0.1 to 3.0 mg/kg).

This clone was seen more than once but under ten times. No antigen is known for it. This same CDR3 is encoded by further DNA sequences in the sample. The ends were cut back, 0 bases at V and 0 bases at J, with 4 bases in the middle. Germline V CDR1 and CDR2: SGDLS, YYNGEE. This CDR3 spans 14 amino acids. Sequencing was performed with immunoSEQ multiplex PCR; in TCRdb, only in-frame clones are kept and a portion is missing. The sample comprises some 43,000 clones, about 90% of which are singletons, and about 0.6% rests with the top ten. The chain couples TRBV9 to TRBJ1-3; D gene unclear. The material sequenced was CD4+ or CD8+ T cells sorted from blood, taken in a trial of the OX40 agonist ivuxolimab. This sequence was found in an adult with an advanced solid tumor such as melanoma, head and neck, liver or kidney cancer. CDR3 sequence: CASSVDFSGNTIYF. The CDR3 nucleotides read TGTGCCAGCAGCGTAGATTTCTCTGGAAACACCATATATTTT.